This note documents a single T cell receptor (beta chain) sequence. Its cognate antigen has yet to be identified. The input lacks base qualities; no much larger clone sits a single base away. V is reduced by 6 bases and J by 11 bases, leaving a spacing of 14 bases between them. The CDR3 holds 12 amino acids from the cysteine to the phenylalanine. This entry keeps only the CDR3 DNA: 36 bases, framed from base 1. Reading the germline V gene gives CDR1 MDHEN and CDR2 SYDVKM. Reading the label with the study, this specimen's time point is: cycle 2 day 1 (C2D1) of nivolumab. Relapse after autologous stem cell transplantation had occurred in all trial patients, and cohorts A, B and C were distinguished by prior brentuximab vedotin exposure. A total of fewer than 65 patients with relapsed/refractory classical Hodgkin lymphoma made up the trial cohort, and each patient's best overall response was complete response, partial response or progressive disease. Single-agent nivolumab was administered to trial patients in the multi-cohort phase II CheckMate 205 trial. An independent review committee assessed best overall response by applying the 2007 International Working Group response criteria. PBMCs from the trial were collected at three points: immediately before nivolumab initiation (C1D1), and during therapy at cycle 2 day 1 and cycle 4 day 1. Peripheral blood was collected in 8 mL Vacutainer Cell Preparation Tubes, from which PBMCs were isolated by centrifugation and then cryopreserved.

Genomic DNA was isolated using the Qiagen DNeasy kit from unsorted PBMCs as well as from negatively selected CD4+ and CD8+ fractions. TCR beta CDR3 regions were subjected to amplification by immunoSEQ multiplex PCR with primers that anneal to V and J segments. Amplification bias was minimized using a synthetic immune receptor repertoire, and residual bias was removed computationally after sequencing. Per the source publication's procedure: Custom Python scripts were used to quantify repertoire diversity as the Shannon entropy index. The unsorted, CD4+ and CD8+ repertoires were each analyzed separately, with the exception of combined analyses, where CD4+ and CD8+ sequences were merged in silico. Clonal expansion was defined as a frequency increase of at least 2-fold after treatment compared with C1D1, and clones undetected at baseline were assigned a pseudocount of 0.5. Singleton clones were defined as clones with 0 or 1 copy at C1D1, and non-singleton clones were defined as clones with 2 or more copies. By matching protein sequences in sorted samples from the same patient, clones expanded in unsorted samples were annotated as CD4+, CD8+ or unknown. Wilcoxon tests on paired samples were used to test diversity changes from C1D1 to C4D1. TCRdb retrieved this table from immuneACCESS and kept in-frame rearrangements only. Not all clones are present; in checked studies, unresolved V genes account for under half, and no reason is known for the remainder. V and J calls and clone size follow that table, whereas D and trimming were derived from the DNA. Counted in this sample were more than 140,000 clones; under 85% of them appeared once. The ten largest make up 9.2% of the sample.

This entry is derived from a study of PD-1 blockade in classical Hodgkin lymphoma (dated by TCRdb to 2018 to 2020). Regarding the study in general: Nivolumab dosing was 3 mg/kg intravenously every 2 weeks, continuing until either disease progression or unacceptable toxicity. The study used TCR beta sequencing and CyTOF to define a peripheral blood immune signature of response to PD-1 blockade in classical Hodgkin lymphoma. What the authors observed across the whole study: Baseline TCR diversity was reported as lower in newly diagnosed patients than in healthy donors, and lower still in relapsed/refractory patients. Lower diversity was seen in patients whose nivolumab began less than 1 year after ASCT, and these patients were left out of later analyses so that immune reconstitution would not confound the results. Trial patients with a complete response had baseline diversity similar to that of newly diagnosed patients, while partial responders and progressors had significantly lower diversity. The study was limited to a single clinical trial cohort, and causes of repertoire differences, possibly disease activity or prior therapy, remained undefined. A significant rise by C4D1 was seen in CD4+ but not CD8+ TCR diversity (p=0.0027 vs p=0.16), with the rise being most apparent in complete responders (p=0.02).

This sequence originates from a human donor with classical Hodgkin lymphoma. This receptor chain uses TRBV28 and TRBJ1-5; matching of 6 bases hints at TRBD1 as the D gene. Sequencing was performed on peripheral blood mononuclear cells (PBMCs), taken before the second cycle of nivolumab. For the CDR3, the sequence is CASSSDSLAQHF. The sequenced DNA is TGTGCCAGCAGCTCGGACAGTTTGGCCCAGCATTTT.